The T cell receptor (beta chain) under discussion was sequenced for a study of cytomegalovirus exposure and HLA in healthy donors. Vbeta (60) and Jbeta (13) primers were used in the PCR. The table came from immunoSEQ multiplex PCR; TCRdb's copy has only in-frame clones and leaves some out. This table lists under 130,000 clones. Likely unrecorded immune exposures existed in these nominally healthy donors. With 5 bases removed from V and 6 bases from J, the gap between germline ends came to 23 bases. Germline V CDR1 and CDR2: MNHEY, SMNVEV (reference sequence). The CDR3 has 17 residues. Source material: PBMCs. This clonotype originated in a man aged 45-60 years in good health and CMV-seronegative. V usage is TRBV27 and J usage is TRBJ1-5, with a weak D call TRBD1 (6 bases). The CDR3 region is CASSLYIPRNRVQPQHF. The CDR3 DNA follows: TGTGCCAGCAGTCTCTACATTCCGAGGAACAGGGTTCAGCCCCAGCATTTT.